These T cell receptor beta chains were read from a single sample in a study of CD8+ T cells in alopecia areata. The method was immunoSEQ multiplex PCR; TCRdb's version includes in-frame clones alone and lacks a portion of them. The sample has fewer than 250,000 clones, 60% to 70% seen once. Material: CD4+ T cells sorted from blood, obtained at week 4, from a patient treated with tofacitinib. These TCRs come from a human donor with alopecia areata. Both conserved end residues are part of each CDR3. The D gene is left open where the match is weak. Clone size appears in some rows only: once, few, many, or a class for an expanded clone.

TRBJ2-3 | - | - | TRBV15 | CATSRGQGTDTQYF | TGTGCCACCAGCAGAGGACAGGGCACAGATACGCAGTATTTT
TRBJ1-2 | TRBD1 | - | TRBV29-1 | CSGLGQGAGYTF | TGCAGCGGCCTAGGACAGGGGGCTGGCTACACCTTC
TRBJ1-1 | - | - | TRBV9 | CASSVDGTNTEAFF | TGTGCCAGCAGCGTAGATGGCACGAACACTGAAGCTTTCTTT
TRBJ2-3 | TRBD2 | - | TRBV7-9 | CASSSTSGRSTDTQYF | TGTGCCAGCAGCTCGACTAGCGGGAGAAGCACAGATACGCAGTATTTT
TRBJ1-1 | - | - | TRBV7-9 | CASSLATTDTEAFF | TGTGCCAGCAGCTTAGCCACGACAGACACTGAAGCTTTCTTT
TRBJ2-5 | - | - | TRBV11-1 | CASSSDRLETQYF | TGTGCCAGCAGCTCCGACAGGCTAGAGACCCAGTACTTC
TRBJ2-5 | - | - | TRBV1 | CTSSLYGTTQETQYF | TGCACCAGCAGCCTCTACGGGACCACTCAAGAGACCCAGTACTTC
TRBJ2-1 | TRBD1 | - | TRBV7-8 | CASSLAGTGPNEQFF | TGTGCCAGCAGCTTAGCCGGGACAGGTCCCAATGAGCAGTTCTTC
TRBJ1-5 | - | - | TRBV19 | CASSRINQPQHF | TGTGCCAGTAGTAGGATAAATCAGCCCCAGCATTTT
TRBJ1-1 | - | - | TRBV28 | CASGGGGGAFF | TGTGCCAGCGGAGGGGGTGGGGGAGCTTTCTTT
TRBJ2-1 | - | - | TRBV5-4 | CASSLAQGMSEQFF | TGTGCCAGCAGCTTGGCCCAGGGGATGAGCGAGCAGTTCTTC
TRBJ2-1 | TRBD1 | many | TRBV7-2 | CASSLGRDSYNEQFF | TGTGCCAGCAGCCTAGGTAGGGACAGCTACAATGAGCAGTTCTTC
TRBJ2-1 | - | - | TRBV15 | CATSRGERTWFF | TGTGCCACCAGCAGAGGAGAGAGAACGTGGTTCTTC
TRBJ2-1 | - | - | TRBV7-6 | CASSQRLVSYNEQFF | TGTGCCAGCAGCCAGCGGCTAGTTTCCTACAATGAGCAGTTCTTC
TRBJ1-2 | - | - | TRBV29-1 | CSVDRAANYGYTF | TGCAGCGTTGACAGGGCAGCTAACTATGGCTACACCTTC
TRBJ1-5 | - | few | TRBV6-1 | CASRYSFQANQPQHF | TGTGCCAGCAGGTATTCGTTCCAGGCCAATCAGCCCCAGCATTTT
TRBJ2-7 | - | - | TRBV19 | CASSKGNTYEQYF | TGTGCCAGTAGTAAGGGCAACACCTACGAGCAGTACTTC
TRBJ2-2 | TRBD1 | - | TRBV4-2 | CASSSRTGDATGELFF | TGTGCCAGCAGCTCTCGGACAGGGGACGCCACCGGGGAGCTGTTTTTT
TRBJ2-5 | TRBD2 | - | TRBV5-1 | CASSIGTSGHQETQYF | TGCGCCAGCAGCATCGGGACTAGCGGTCACCAAGAGACCCAGTACTTC
TRBJ2-7 | - | few | TRBV10-3 | CAISAAPYEQYF | TGTGCCATCAGTGCAGCCCCATACGAGCAGTACTTC
TRBJ2-1 | TRBD2 | few | TRBV29-1 | CSAHKLAGVYNEQFF | TGCAGCGCCCATAAACTAGCGGGAGTCTACAATGAGCAGTTCTTC
TRBJ1-1 | - | - | TRBV29-1 | CSVRLLMNTEAFF | TGCAGCGTGAGACTGTTGATGAACACTGAAGCTTTCTTT
TRBJ2-5 | - | - | TRBV30 | CAWSVSAETQYF | TGTGCCTGGAGTGTATCTGCAGAGACCCAGTACTTC
TRBJ1-5 | - | - | TRBV4-1 | CASSQELSRGPQHF | TGCGCCAGCAGCCAAGAGCTGAGCCGGGGGCCCCAGCATTTT
TRBJ2-1 | - | few | TRBV6-5 | CASSYSTDSKQFF | TGTGCCAGCAGTTACTCAACCGACAGTAAGCAGTTCTTC
TRBJ2-5 | TRBD2 | once | TRBV30 | CAWSVRAGGLATQYF | TGTGCCTGGAGTGTAAGAGCGGGAGGGTTGGCGACCCAGTACTTC
TRBJ1-2 | - | - | TRBV15 | CATSFIGYGYTF | TGTGCCACCAGCTTTATTGGGTATGGCTACACCTTC
TRBJ2-2 | - | - | TRBV7-7 | CASSRAITGELFF | TGTGCTAGCAGCCGGGCCATCACCGGGGAGCTGTTTTTT
TRBJ2-7 | TRBD1 | once | TRBV7-2 | CASTPGGTGGGRQYF | TGTGCCAGCACACCAGGCGGGACAGGGGGCGGAAGGCAGTACTTC
TRBJ2-5 | - | - | TRBV29-1 | CSVAEGQETQYF | TGCAGCGTTGCCGAGGGCCAAGAGACCCAGTACTTC
TRBJ1-4 | - | - | TRBV29-1 | CSAEVTGTMDEKLFF | TGCAGCGCGGAAGTGACAGGCACCATGGATGAAAAACTGTTTTTT
TRBJ2-7 | TRBD2 | - | TRBV30 | CAWSVASGVYSYEQYF | TGTGCCTGGAGTGTCGCTAGCGGTGTTTACTCCTACGAGCAGTACTTC
TRBJ2-2 | - | - | TRBV2 | CASSGLVSGELFF | TGTGCCAGCAGTGGACTAGTTTCTGGGGAGCTGTTTTTT
TRBJ2-5 | - | few | TRBV29-1 | CSVEVPEDPTLETQYF | TGCAGCGTTGAGGTGCCCGAGGACCCTACGTTGGAGACCCAGTACTTC
TRBJ2-1 | - | few | TRBV4-2 | CASSQDGQGFNEQFF | TGTGCCAGCAGCCAAGATGGTCAGGGGTTCAATGAGCAGTTCTTC